This TCR beta chain was recovered during a study of blood T cells in healthy people across ages. Study-wide points: There were more naive CD4+ cells and higher diversity in long-lived donors than in aged donors.

The CDR3 has 14 residues. V was pared by 2 bases and J by 11 bases, with 18 bases between. Per the germline V gene, CDR1 is MNHEY and CDR2 is SMNVEV (reference sequence). Worth noting for this clonotype: What it recognizes is unknown.

Primed by a sample-barcoded 5' primer and a J-beta primer mix, a second PCR proceeded for about 7 to 11 cycles. TCRdb fed the 5' RACE reads into MiXCR, producing one record per CDR3 protein. The table lists fewer than 900,000 distinct CDR3 sequences, about half of them singletons. This clonotype was sampled from a woman between 55 and 75 years old in good health. Sequenced material: blood. The chain is built from TRBV27 and TRBJ2-5; either TRBD1 or TRBD2 may supply D (5 bases each). The CDR3 here is CASSLVGANNEQYF. The CDR3 bases are TGTGCCAGCAGTTTAGTCGGGGCAAACAATGAGCAGTACTTC.